A selection of T cell receptor beta chains follows, all from one sample in a study of T cell repertoires in cytomegalovirus infection. MiXCR, applied by TCRdb to the reads, yields one record per CDR3 protein. The data hold about 260,000 distinct CDR3 sequences, with over 8% observed a single time. Source material: PBMCs. These receptors all come from a human donor in good health (CMV status not recorded). Some clones in this sample may be carry-over from other donors' samples. CDR3s include the opening cysteine and the closing phenylalanine or tryptophan. A D gene is named only where the DNA matches it firmly. Clone size is not always given. Where it is, it says once, few, many or a class for expanded clones.

TRBV20-1,-,TRBJ2-1,-,TGCAGTGCGCATCGACAGGCGAGCTCCTACAATGAGCAGTTCTTC,CSAHRQASSYNEQFF
TRBV6-1,TRBD1,TRBJ2-2,many,TGTGCCAGCTCAGGGGGCCCAAGGAACACCGGGGAGCTGTTTTTT,CASSGGPRNTGELFF
TRBV20-1,-,TRBJ2-3,many,TGCAGTGCTAGGCCCCAGGCAGATACGCAGTATTTT,CSARPQADTQYF
TRBV7-9,-,TRBJ1-6,many,TGTGCCAGCAGCTTAGGCTATAATTCACCCCTCCACTTT,CASSLGYNSPLHF
TRBV20-1,-,TRBJ1-2,many,TGCAGTGCCTCAGGCGGGAACATTGGAGGCTACACCTTC,CSASGGNIGGYTF
TRBV7-4,-,TRBJ1-5,few,TGTGCCAGCAGCGAACAGGGAAATAGCAATCAGCCCCAGCATTTT,CASSEQGNSNQPQHF
TRBV5-4,TRBD2,TRBJ2-1,few,TGTGCCAGCAGCTCTGGACTAGCGGGAGTGGATGAGCAGTTCTTC,CASSSGLAGVDEQFF
TRBV4-3,-,TRBJ2-5,few,TGCGCCAGCAGCCAAGATACAGGGAAGACCCAGTACTTC,CASSQDTGKTQYF
TRBV6-1,TRBD1,TRBJ2-3,many,TGTGCCAGCAGTCAACCGGGACAGGGGGTATCAGATACGCAGTATTTT,CASSQPGQGVSDTQYF
TRBV5-1,-,TRBJ1-5,many,TGCGCCAGCAGCCTTGGAGGGATCAATCAGCCCCAGCATTTT,CASSLGGINQPQHF
TRBV7-2,TRBD2,TRBJ2-7,many,TGTGCCAGCAGCTCGCGGGGGGGCGAGCAGTACTTC,CASSSRGGEQYF
TRBV14,-,TRBJ1-4,many,TGTGCCAGCAGCCAACAGTTTGGAAAACTGTTTTTT,CASSQQFGKLFF
TRBV13,-,TRBJ1-2,-,TGTGCCAGCAGCCAACAGGGTCAACTGGCTGGCTACACCTTC,CASSQQGQLAGYTF
TRBV7-9,-,TRBJ1-2,many,TGTGCCAGCAGCCAAACAGCCCGGGGAAGAAGGGATGGCTACACCTTC,CASSQTARGRRDGYTF
TRBV7-2,TRBD2,TRBJ2-1,many,TGTGCCAGCAGCTCGCCCACCGGGACTAACTACAATGAGCAGTTCTTC,CASSSPTGTNYNEQFF